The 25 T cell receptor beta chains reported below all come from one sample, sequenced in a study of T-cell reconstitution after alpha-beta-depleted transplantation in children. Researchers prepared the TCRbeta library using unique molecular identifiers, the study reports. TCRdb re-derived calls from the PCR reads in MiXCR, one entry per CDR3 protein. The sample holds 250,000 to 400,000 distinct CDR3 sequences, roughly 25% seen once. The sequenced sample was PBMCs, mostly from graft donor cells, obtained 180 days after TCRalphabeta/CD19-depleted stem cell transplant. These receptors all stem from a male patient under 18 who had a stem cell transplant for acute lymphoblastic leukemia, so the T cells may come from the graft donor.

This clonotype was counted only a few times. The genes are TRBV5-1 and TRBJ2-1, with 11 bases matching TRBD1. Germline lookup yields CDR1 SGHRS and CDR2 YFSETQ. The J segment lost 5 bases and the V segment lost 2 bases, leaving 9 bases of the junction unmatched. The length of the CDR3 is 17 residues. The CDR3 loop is CASSFFTGTGGHNEQFF. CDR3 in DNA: TGCGCCAGCAGCTTCTTCACCGGGACAGGGGGGCACAATGAGCAGTTCTTC.

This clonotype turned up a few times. DNA of the CDR3: TGCAGTGCTAGAGACACGGGAGGACGCTCCTACAATGAGCAGTTCTTC. Translating it yields CSARDTGGRSYNEQFF. This sequence joins TRBV20-1 and TRBJ2-1, with 7 bases that match TRBD2. Per germline, CDR1 DFQATT and CDR2 SNEGSKA (reference sequence). The CDR3 is 16 amino acids. V trimming: 0 bases; J trimming: 0 bases; junction bases outside the gene matches: 5.

CDR3 region: CASGLPTYNTEAFF. As DNA, the CDR3 is TGTGCTAGTGGTTTGCCCACCTACAACACTGAAGCTTTCTTT. The chain couples TRBV12-5 to TRBJ1-1, with D hard to call. Trimming removed 2 bases from V and 2 bases from J, with 9 bases in between. There are 14 residues in the CDR3. The germline V gene encodes CDR1 LGHNT and CDR2 FRNRAP.

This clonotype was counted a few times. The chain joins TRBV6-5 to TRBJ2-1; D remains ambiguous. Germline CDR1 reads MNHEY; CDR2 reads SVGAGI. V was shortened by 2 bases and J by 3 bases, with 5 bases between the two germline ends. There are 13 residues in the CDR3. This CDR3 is CASSYRDYNEQFF. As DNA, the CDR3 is TGTGCCAGCAGTTACAGGGACTACAATGAGCAGTTCTTC.

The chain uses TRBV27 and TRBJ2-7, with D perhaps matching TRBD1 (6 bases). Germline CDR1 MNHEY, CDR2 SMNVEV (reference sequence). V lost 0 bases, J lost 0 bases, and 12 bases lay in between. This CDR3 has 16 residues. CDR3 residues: CASSLSPTGSSYEQYF. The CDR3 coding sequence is TGTGCCAGCAGTTTATCCCCTACAGGGAGCTCCTACGAGCAGTACTTC.

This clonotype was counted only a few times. The CDR3 bases are TGCGCCAGCAGCCCCCAAGTTCTCATGAACACTGAAGCTTTCTTT. This encodes CASSPQVLMNTEAFF. V and J are TRBV4-1 and TRBJ1-1; unclear D gene. The CDR3 is 15 residues long. V was clipped by 4 bases and J by 0 bases, with 12 bases between them. Germline CDR1 is MGHRA and CDR2 is YSYEKL.

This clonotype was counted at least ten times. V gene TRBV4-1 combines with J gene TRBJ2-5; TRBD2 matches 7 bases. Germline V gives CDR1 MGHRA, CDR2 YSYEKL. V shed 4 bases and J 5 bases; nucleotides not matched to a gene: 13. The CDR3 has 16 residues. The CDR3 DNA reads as TGCGCCAGCAGCCGCCGCGTGTTGAGCGGGATGGAGACCCAGTACTTC. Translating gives CASSRRVLSGMETQYF.

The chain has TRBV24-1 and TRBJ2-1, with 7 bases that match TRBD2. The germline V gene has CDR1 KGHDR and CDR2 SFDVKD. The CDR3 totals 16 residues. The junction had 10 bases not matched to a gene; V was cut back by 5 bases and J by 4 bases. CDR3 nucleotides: TGTGCCACCAGTGCATCGCCGGGACTATCGTACAATGAGCAGTTCTTC. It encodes CATSASPGLSYNEQFF.

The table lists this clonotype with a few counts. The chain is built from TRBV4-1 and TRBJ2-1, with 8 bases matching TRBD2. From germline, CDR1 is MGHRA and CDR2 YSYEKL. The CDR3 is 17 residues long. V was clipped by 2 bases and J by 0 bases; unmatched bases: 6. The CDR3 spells CASSQNLLAGSYNEQFF. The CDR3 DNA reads TGCGCCAGCAGCCAAAACCTTCTAGCGGGCTCCTACAATGAGCAGTTCTTC.

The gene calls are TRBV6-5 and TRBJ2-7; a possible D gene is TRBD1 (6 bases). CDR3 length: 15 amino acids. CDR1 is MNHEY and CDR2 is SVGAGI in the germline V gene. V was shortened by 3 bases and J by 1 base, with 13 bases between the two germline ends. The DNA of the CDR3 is TGTGCCAGCAGTTATTCAACAGGGCGGTCCTACGAGCAGTACTTC. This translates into CASSYSTGRSYEQYF.

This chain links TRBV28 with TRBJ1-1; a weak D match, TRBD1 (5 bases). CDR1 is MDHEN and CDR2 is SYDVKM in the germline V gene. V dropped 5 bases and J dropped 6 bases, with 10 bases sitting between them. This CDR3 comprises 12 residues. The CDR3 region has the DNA TGTGCCAGCAGTCTCCAGACAGCTGAAGCTTTCTTT. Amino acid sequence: CASSLQTAEAFF.

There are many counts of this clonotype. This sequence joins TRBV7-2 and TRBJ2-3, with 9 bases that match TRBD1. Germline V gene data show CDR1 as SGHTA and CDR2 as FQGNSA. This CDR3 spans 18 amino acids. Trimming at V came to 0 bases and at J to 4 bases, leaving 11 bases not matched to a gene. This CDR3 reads CASSLAGQGGLGADTQYF. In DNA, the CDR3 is TGTGCCAGCAGCTTAGCGGGACAGGGAGGCCTGGGCGCAGATACGCAGTATTTT.

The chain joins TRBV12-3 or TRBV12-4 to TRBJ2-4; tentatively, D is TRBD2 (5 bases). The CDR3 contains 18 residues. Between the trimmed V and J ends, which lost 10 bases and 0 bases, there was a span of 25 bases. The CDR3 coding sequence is TGTGCCATCTGTTTTGTGGTTGGGAGTAGTATAGCCAAAAACATTCAGTACTTC. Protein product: CAICFVVGSSIAKNIQYF.

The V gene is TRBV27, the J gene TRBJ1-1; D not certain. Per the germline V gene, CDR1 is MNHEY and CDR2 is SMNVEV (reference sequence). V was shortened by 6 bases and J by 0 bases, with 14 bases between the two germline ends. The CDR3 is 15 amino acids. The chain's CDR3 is CASSPGRKMNTEAFF. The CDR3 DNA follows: TGTGCCAGCAGCCCAGGACGGAAGATGAACACTGAAGCTTTCTTT.

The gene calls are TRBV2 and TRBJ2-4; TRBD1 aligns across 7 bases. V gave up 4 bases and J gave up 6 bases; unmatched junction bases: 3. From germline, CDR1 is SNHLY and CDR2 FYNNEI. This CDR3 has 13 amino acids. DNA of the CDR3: TGTGCCAGCAGTGGGGGACAGTCAAACATTCAGTACTTC. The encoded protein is CASSGGQSNIQYF. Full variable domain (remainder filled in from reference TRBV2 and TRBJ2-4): EPEVTQTPSHQVTQMGQEVILRCVPISNHLYFYWYRQILGQKVEFLVSFYNNEISEKSEIFDDQFSVERPDGSNFTLKIRSTKLEDSAMYFCASSGGQSNIQYFGAGTRLSVL.

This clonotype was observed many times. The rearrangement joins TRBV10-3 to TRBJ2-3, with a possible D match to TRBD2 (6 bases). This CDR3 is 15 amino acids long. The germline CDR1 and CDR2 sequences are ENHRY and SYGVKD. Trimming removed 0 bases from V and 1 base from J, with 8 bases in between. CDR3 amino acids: CAISESSGRTDTQYF. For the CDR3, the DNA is TGTGCCATCAGTGAGTCTAGCGGACGCACAGATACGCAGTATTTT.

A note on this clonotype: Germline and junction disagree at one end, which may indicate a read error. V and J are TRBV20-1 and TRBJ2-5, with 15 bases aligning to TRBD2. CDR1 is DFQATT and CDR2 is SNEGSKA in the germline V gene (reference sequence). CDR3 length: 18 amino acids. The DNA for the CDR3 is TGCTGTGCTAGAGAGGACGGGACTAGCGGGAGGATGGGGGAGACCCAGTACTTC. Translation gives CCAREDGTSGRMGETQYF.

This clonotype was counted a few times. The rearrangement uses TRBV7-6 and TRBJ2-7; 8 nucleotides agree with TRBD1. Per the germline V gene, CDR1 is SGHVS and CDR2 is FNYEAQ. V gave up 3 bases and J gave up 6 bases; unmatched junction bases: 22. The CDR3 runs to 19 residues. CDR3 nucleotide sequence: TGTGCCAGCAGCTTTCTACCGGGACAGGAGGATCTCTACGGCAGCGAGCAGTACTTC. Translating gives CASSFLPGQEDLYGSEQYF. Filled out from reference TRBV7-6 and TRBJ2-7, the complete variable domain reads GAGVSQSPRYKVTKRGQDVALRCDPISGHVSLYWYRQALGQGPEFLTYFNYEAQQDKSGLPNDRFSAERPEGSISTLTIQRTEQRDSAMYRCASSFLPGQEDLYGSEQYFGPGTRLTVT.

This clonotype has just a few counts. The CDR3 reads CASSPPLAGGPEQYF. The CDR3 bases are TGTGCCAGCTCACCACCACTAGCGGGAGGGCCCGAGCAGTACTTC. The chain employs TRBV18 and TRBJ2-7; 13 bases match TRBD2. The CDR3 loop spans 15 amino acids. Trimming removed 0 bases from V and 6 bases from J; junction bases left unmatched: 2. Germline CDR1 reads KGHSH; CDR2 reads LQKENI.

The CDR3 sequence: CATSDFNRETQYF. CDR3 sequence (DNA): TGTGCCACCAGTGATTTTAACCGAGAGACCCAGTACTTC. This sequence joins TRBV24-1 and TRBJ2-5; no clear D gene. The CDR3 extends over 13 amino acids. With 1 base removed from V and 4 bases from J, the gap between germline ends came to 6 bases. Germline loops: CDR1 KGHDR, CDR2 SFDVKD.

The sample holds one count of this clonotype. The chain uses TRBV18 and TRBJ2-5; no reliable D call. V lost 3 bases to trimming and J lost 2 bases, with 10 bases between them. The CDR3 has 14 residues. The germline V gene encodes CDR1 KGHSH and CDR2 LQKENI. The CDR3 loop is CASSPRTLQETQYF. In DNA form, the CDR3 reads TGTGCCAGCTCACCCAGAACCCTTCAAGAGACCCAGTACTTC.

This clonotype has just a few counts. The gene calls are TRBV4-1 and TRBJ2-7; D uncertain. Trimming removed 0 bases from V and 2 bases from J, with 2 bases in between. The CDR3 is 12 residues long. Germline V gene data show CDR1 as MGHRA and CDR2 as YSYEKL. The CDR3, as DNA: TGCGCCAGCAGCCAAGACGCCTACGAGCAGTACTTC. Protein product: CASSQDAYEQYF.

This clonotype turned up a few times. Written as DNA, the CDR3 is TGTGCCAGCAGCCCCGGGACAGGGCGTCGCAATCAGCCCCAGCATTTT. This gives the protein CASSPGTGRRNQPQHF. The chain joins TRBV7-3 to TRBJ1-5, with 9 bases fitting TRBD1. Trimming removed 5 bases from V and 2 bases from J; junction bases left unmatched: 7. Germline V gene sequence: CDR1 SGHTA, CDR2 FQGTGA. CDR3 length equals 16 residues.

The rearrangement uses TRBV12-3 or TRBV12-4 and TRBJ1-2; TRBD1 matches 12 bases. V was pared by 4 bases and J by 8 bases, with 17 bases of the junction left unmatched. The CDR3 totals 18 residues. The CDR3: CASSYYGTGGLVGLGYTF. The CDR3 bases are TGTGCCAGCAGTTATTACGGGACAGGGGGCCTGGTAGGCCTCGGCTACACCTTC.

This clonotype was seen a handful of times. The CDR3 spells CASKSRVVNTEAFF. In DNA form, the CDR3 reads TGTGCCAGCAAATCCCGAGTGGTGAACACTGAAGCTTTCTTT. The genes are TRBV12-3 or TRBV12-4 and TRBJ1-1; D unresolved. This CDR3 spans 14 amino acids. The V and J ends lost 7 bases and 0 bases respectively, with 12 bases between them.